The 18 T cell receptor beta chains listed next were all sequenced from one sample in a study of T cell changes during pregnancy in multiple sclerosis. Profiled with immunoSEQ multiplex PCR; TCRdb holds only in-frame clones, not every one. Altogether around 130,000 clones are present, 90% to 96% being singletons, with the ten largest covering about 0.42%. The sample here was peripheral blood, taken after pregnancy. These receptors originate from a female donor with multiple sclerosis, enrolled in a pregnancy study.

The chain carries TRBV28 and TRBJ2-1, with TRBD2 identical over 10 bases. Germline V CDR1 and CDR2: MDHEN, SYDVKM. With V trimmed by 6 bases and J by 3 bases, 5 bases remained unmatched. The CDR3 spans 15 residues. CDR3 nucleotide sequence: TGTGCCAGCAGAAGATGGACTAGCGGCTACAATGAGCAGTTCTTC. The encoded protein is CASRRWTSGYNEQFF.

The V call is TRBV27, the J call TRBJ1-1; 8 positions match TRBD1. Trimming took 6 bases from V and 10 from J; bases not matched to a gene: 16. Germline V CDR1 and CDR2: MNHEY, SMNVEV (reference sequence). This CDR3 contains 15 residues. CDR3 sequence (DNA): TGTGCCAGCAGCTCCGTCTCTTTCAGGGGGCGCGGAGCTTTCTTT. Encoded protein: CASSSVSFRGRGAFF.

The chain employs TRBV27 and TRBJ2-2, with TRBD2 matching 10 bases. The germline CDR1 and CDR2 sequences are MNHEY and SMNVEV (reference sequence). Germline trimming cut 4 bases from V and 3 bases from J; bases unmatched to any gene: 5. This CDR3 region has 16 residues. The CDR3 DNA reads TGTGCCAGCAGTTCCAGCGGGAGGGTTTACACCGGGGAGCTGTTTTTT. It is translated as CASSSSGRVYTGELFF.

The chain links TRBV6-1 to TRBJ1-5; TRBD1 might be the D (5 bases). The CDR3 has 15 amino acids. The ends were cut back, 2 bases at V and 5 bases at J, with 13 bases in the middle. Germline V lookup: CDR1 MNHNS, CDR2 SASEGT. The CDR3 region is CASSEKAGRDQPQHF. In DNA form, the CDR3 reads TGTGCCAGCAGTGAAAAGGCAGGGAGGGATCAGCCCCAGCATTTT.

This clone was counted once. The V gene is TRBV18, the J gene TRBJ2-7; D is unresolved. The CDR3 contains 16 residues. V lost 4 bases and J 0 bases, leaving 16 bases between the germline ends. Germline V gene lookup returns CDR1 KGHSH and CDR2 LQKENI. CDR3 region: CASSQKHLDGSYEQYF. The CDR3 region has the DNA TGTGCCAGCTCACAGAAACATCTAGATGGCTCCTACGAGCAGTACTTC.

CDR3 in amino acids: CASSTHPGTGYGYTF. The DNA for the CDR3 is TGTGCCAGCAGTACTCACCCCGGGACAGGGTATGGCTACACCTTC. The V gene is TRBV27, the J gene TRBJ1-2; 9 bases map to TRBD1. The ends lost 5 bases at V and 5 bases at J; junction bases unmatched: 9. The CDR3 contains 15 residues. Per the germline V gene, CDR1 is MNHEY and CDR2 is SMNVEV (reference sequence).

This clone was detected only once. This rearrangement joins TRBV5-1 to TRBJ2-2, with D possibly matching TRBD1 (5 bases). The ends were cut back, 6 bases at V and 6 bases at J, with 15 bases in the middle. The germline gives CDR1 SGHRS, CDR2 YFSETQ. The CDR3 runs to 14 residues. The chain's CDR3 is CASKGQGLPGELFF. As DNA, the CDR3 is TGCGCCAGCAAGGGGCAGGGTCTCCCCGGGGAGCTGTTTTTT. Using reference TRBV5-1 and TRBJ2-2 for the parts outside the CDR3, the full variable domain is KAGVTQTPRYLIKTRGQQVTLSCSPISGHRSVSWYQQTPGQGLQFLFEYFSETQRNKGNFPGRFSGRQFSNSRSEMNVSTLELGDSALYLCASKGQGLPGELFFGEGSRLTVL.

V and J are TRBV28 and TRBJ2-7; the D is unclear. Trimming pared 7 bases from V and 3 bases from J, leaving 13 bases between. The CDR3 length is 13 residues. Germline V gives CDR1 MDHEN, CDR2 SYDVKM. The chain's CDR3 is CASTKTAYYEQYF. The DNA for the CDR3 is TGTGCCAGCACCAAGACTGCGTACTACGAGCAGTACTTC. Full variable domain (missing parts from reference TRBV28 and TRBJ2-7): DVKVTQSSRYLVKRTGEKVFLECVQDMDHENMFWYRQDPGLGLRLIYFSYDVKMKEKGDIPEGYSVSREKKERFSLILESASTNQTSMYLCASTKTAYYEQYFGPGTRLTVT.

The gene calls are TRBV5-6 and TRBJ2-7, with TRBD1 as a possible D gene (5 bases). With 1 base removed from V and 0 bases from J, the gap between germline ends came to 8 bases. This CDR3 has 14 residues. Germline V gives CDR1 SGHDT, CDR2 YYEEEE. CDR3 sequence (DNA): TGTGCCAGCAGCTTGTTCGACAGCTCCTACGAGCAGTACTTC. It specifies CASSLFDSSYEQYF.

The gene calls are TRBV9 and TRBJ1-2; possible D gene TRBD1, 5 bases. The CDR3 runs to 12 residues. Germline V gene sequence: CDR1 SGDLS, CDR2 YYNGEE. V gave up 6 bases and J gave up 6 bases, with 12 bases separating them. The CDR3 sequence is CASNPPRDGYTF. CDR3 nucleotide sequence: TGTGCCAGCAACCCCCCCAGGGATGGCTACACCTTC. The whole variable domain, remainder taken from reference TRBV9 and TRBJ1-2, is DSGVTQTPKHLITATGQRVTLRCSPRSGDLSVYWYQQSLDQGLQFLIQYYNGEERAKGNILERFSAQQFPDLHSELNLSSLELGDSALYFCASNPPRDGYTFGSGTRLTVV.

The chain employs TRBV5-5 and TRBJ1-1; tentatively, D is TRBD1 (6 bases). CDR1 and CDR2 from the germline V gene are SGHKS and YYEKEE (reference sequence). V was trimmed by 0 bases and J by 0 bases, leaving 12 bases between them. The CDR3 covers 16 residues. The CDR3 spells CASSLGTAPMNTEAFF. DNA for the CDR3: TGTGCCAGCAGCTTGGGGACAGCGCCTATGAACACTGAAGCTTTCTTT.

This clone was seen once. The chain recombines TRBV2 with TRBJ2-1; 10 positions match TRBD1. Germline V lookup: CDR1 SNHLY, CDR2 FYNNEI. This CDR3 has 14 amino acids. V shed 11 bases, J shed 6 bases, and the junction held 10 bases outside the gene matches. CDR3 sequence reads: CAVTGTGATNEQFF. The CDR3 nucleotides are TGTGCCGTCACCGGGACAGGGGCTACCAATGAGCAGTTCTTC.

The V call is TRBV7-9, the J call TRBJ2-1; 11 bases are shared with TRBD2. Germline lookup yields CDR1 SEHNR and CDR2 FQNEAQ (reference sequence). This CDR3 is 15 amino acids long. The V segment lost 1 base and the J segment 6 bases; nucleotides outside the gene matches: 2. In DNA, the CDR3 is TGTGCCAGCAGCTTAGTAGCGGGAGGGGGCAATGAGCAGTTCTTC. It yields the protein CASSLVAGGGNEQFF.

The V gene is TRBV28, the J gene TRBJ1-4, with 7 bases fitting TRBD1. After removal of 6 bases from V and 7 bases from J, the junction contained 11 bases not matched to a gene. Germline-derived CDR1 and CDR2 are MDHEN and SYDVKM. There are 15 residues in the CDR3. The CDR3 sequence is CASRTKGGRFEKLFF. The CDR3 DNA is TGTGCCAGCAGGACAAAAGGGGGCCGGTTTGAAAAACTGTTTTTT.

This chain links TRBV27 with TRBJ2-3; D possibly corresponds to TRBD2 (5 bases). Deletions cut 3 bases from V and 4 bases from J, with 8 bases between. CDR1 and CDR2 from the germline V gene are MNHEY and SMNVEV (reference sequence). This CDR3 comprises 13 residues. In DNA, the CDR3 is TGTGCCAGCAGTTTTAGAGGGTCAGATACGCAGTATTTT. This encodes CASSFRGSDTQYF.

The J gene is TRBJ1-5, the V gene TRBV29-1; 7 bases align to TRBD1. The CDR3 has 12 residues. V lost 4 bases and J lost 11; bases outside the gene matches: 8. Germline V gene sequence: CDR1 SQVTM, CDR2 ANQGSEA. CDR3 coding DNA: TGCAGCGTTGTATTGGGCAGGGGGACCCAGCATTTT. Translated: CSVVLGRGTQHF.

The chain links TRBV4-3 to TRBJ1-2; possibly TRBD1 for D (6 bases). This CDR3 has 17 amino acids. V dropped 4 bases and J dropped 4 bases, with 22 bases sitting between them. The germline V gene encodes CDR1 LGHNA and CDR2 YSLEER. CDR3 DNA: TGCGCCAGCAGCCCCCAAGGAGTCCTACAGGGCGTCTATGGCTACACCTTC. Its translation is CASSPQGVLQGVYGYTF.

V usage is TRBV28 and J usage is TRBJ2-1; 8 nucleotides match TRBD1. The CDR3 has 16 amino acids. Germline V gives CDR1 MDHEN, CDR2 SYDVKM. V lost 5 bases and J lost 4; bases outside the gene matches: 10. CDR3 residues: CASSTQVGQAYNEQFF. The DNA of the CDR3 is TGTGCCAGCAGTACCCAGGTGGGACAGGCATACAATGAGCAGTTCTTC.